These 18 T cell receptor beta chains were all obtained from the same sample, sequenced in a study of OX40 agonist ivuxolimab in advanced cancers. Data came from immunoSEQ multiplex PCR; TCRdb stores just in-frame clones and leaves some out. The sample comprises more than 80,000 clones, more than 75% of which are singletons, and around 1.5% rests with the top ten. Sequencing was performed on CD4+ or CD8+ T cells sorted from blood, taken in a trial of the OX40 agonist ivuxolimab. Receptors were obtained from an adult with an advanced solid tumor such as melanoma, head and neck, liver or kidney cancer.

The chain uses TRBV10-1 and TRBJ2-1; TRBD2 matches 8 bases. The CDR3 extends over 15 amino acids. The ends lost 3 bases at V and 2 bases at J; junction bases unmatched: 3. CDR1 and CDR2 from the germline V gene are WNHNN and SYGVQD (reference sequence). This CDR3 is CASSETSGPYNEQFF. As DNA, the CDR3 is TGCGCCAGCAGTGAAACTAGCGGTCCCTACAATGAGCAGTTCTTC.

V is TRBV6-6 and J is TRBJ1-3, with 7 bases lining up with TRBD1. The CDR3 has 14 amino acids. V lost 6 bases, J lost 4 bases, and 6 bases stayed unmatched. The germline V gene encodes CDR1 MNHNY and CDR2 SVGAGI (reference sequence). CDR3 in amino acids: CASSQGESGNTIYF. The CDR3 bases are TGTGCCAGCAGCCAGGGGGAGTCGGGAAACACCATATATTTT.

The genes are TRBV7-3 and TRBJ2-3, with D unclear. There are 14 residues in the CDR3. With 5 bases removed from V and 0 bases from J, the gap between germline ends came to 9 bases. Germline CDR1 and CDR2: SGHTA and FQGTGA. In DNA form, the CDR3 reads TGTGCCAGCAGCCAAGAAAGGAGCACAGATACGCAGTATTTT. It is translated as CASSQERSTDTQYF.

V is TRBV5-1 and J is TRBJ1-1; 7 positions agree with TRBD1. V lost 4 bases, J lost 1 base, and 4 bases stayed unmatched. This CDR3 contains 14 residues. The germline V gene has CDR1 SGHRS and CDR2 YFSETQ. The CDR3 protein is CASSTRTGNTEAFF. The CDR3 DNA is TGCGCCAGCAGCACCCGGACAGGGAACACTGAAGCTTTCTTT.

The chain is built from TRBV7-9 and TRBJ1-1; D is ambiguous. The CDR3 contains 12 residues. Germline V gives CDR1 SEHNR, CDR2 FQNEAQ (reference sequence). V lost 1 base, J lost 6 bases, and 6 bases lay in between. The CDR3 coding sequence is TGTGCCAGCAGCTTAGACTTCTCTGAAGCTTTCTTT. This encodes CASSLDFSEAFF.

The rearrangement joins TRBV14 to TRBJ1-1; D remains ambiguous. Germline values: CDR1 SGHDN, CDR2 FVKESK. This CDR3 spans 13 amino acids. Trimming shortened V by 7 bases and J by 1 base, and 10 bases separated the two germline ends. The CDR3 DNA reads TGTGCCAGCAAGGGTCGGTGGAACACTGAAGCTTTCTTT. This gives the protein CASKGRWNTEAFF.

V gene TRBV7-2 combines with J gene TRBJ2-7, with D perhaps TRBD1 or TRBD2 (5 bases each). CDR3 length equals 14 residues. Trimming left V 5 bases short and J 2 bases short, with 13 bases between. The V gene's germline CDR1 is SGHTA and CDR2 FQGNSA. DNA for the CDR3: TGTGCCAGCAGCCTCCGGGACGGGACCTACGAGCAGTACTTC. Residues: CASSLRDGTYEQYF.

The chain combines TRBV5-4 with TRBJ2-3; D gene unclear. The CDR3 runs 16 residues. Between the trimmed V and J ends, which lost 4 bases and 4 bases, there was a span of 19 bases. In germline, CDR1 is SGHNT, CDR2 YYREEE (reference sequence). The CDR3: CASSPAVSQRADTQYF. The CDR3 coding sequence is TGTGCCAGCAGCCCAGCCGTAAGCCAAAGGGCAGATACGCAGTATTTT.

The gene calls are TRBV29-1 and TRBJ2-7, with 7 bases lining up with TRBD2. Germline CDR1 and CDR2: SQVTM and ANQGSEA. This CDR3 is built from 12 residues. The V and J ends lost 5 bases and 5 bases, in that order; junction bases with no gene match: 6. CDR3 in amino acids: CSVIAGTHEQYF. The CDR3 region has the DNA TGCAGCGTTATAGCGGGCACTCACGAGCAGTACTTC.

The chain carries TRBV7-2 and TRBJ2-1, with TRBD2 matching over 9 bases. V shed 2 bases, J shed 10 bases, and the junction held 0 bases outside the gene matches. CDR3 size: 12 residues. In germline, CDR1 is SGHTA, CDR2 FQGNSA. CDR3: CASSLSGREQFF. The CDR3 region has the DNA TGTGCCAGCAGCTTAAGCGGGAGGGAGCAGTTCTTC.

The chain is built from TRBV21-1 and TRBJ2-1; the DNA was not used to check the table's D call, TRBD2. TRBV21-1 is flagged as a pseudogene. The CDR3 consists of 17 residues. The CDR3 DNA reads as TGTGCCAGCAGCACCATGGCCGCCGGGACTAGCGGGGATGAGCAGTTCTTC. Its translation: CASSTMAAGTSGDEQFF.

The V gene is TRBV2, the J gene TRBJ1-1; 7 nucleotides match TRBD1. Germline V gene data show CDR1 as SNHLY and CDR2 as FYNNEI. V lost 6 bases to trimming and J lost 0 bases; unmatched junction nucleotides: 4. The CDR3 runs 14 residues. The CDR3 here is CASSRDSMNTEAFF. The CDR3 DNA follows: TGTGCCAGCAGCAGGGACAGTATGAACACTGAAGCTTTCTTT.

The chain is built from TRBV6-5 and TRBJ1-2, with 9 bases that match TRBD1. The V gene's germline CDR1 is MNHEY and CDR2 SVGAGI. V was clipped by 8 bases and J by 4 bases; unmatched bases: 2. This CDR3 spans 12 amino acids. The CDR3 DNA reads as TGTGCCAGCGGACAGGGGTTCTATGGCTACACCTTC. It specifies CASGQGFYGYTF.

The chain links TRBV7-2 to TRBJ2-7; 9 nucleotides match TRBD1. CDR3 length equals 14 residues. Trimming removed 11 bases from V and 3 bases from J; junction bases left unmatched: 11. Looked up from germline, CDR1 is SGHTA and CDR2 is FQGNSA. CDR3 protein: CAPRRDRVYYEQYF. CDR3 coding DNA: TGTGCCCCTCGAAGGGACAGGGTATACTACGAGCAGTACTTC.

J is TRBJ2-5 and V is TRBV5-4, with a possible D match to TRBD2 (7 bases). CDR1 and CDR2 (germline): SGHNT, YYREEE (reference sequence). Trimming took 6 bases from V and 4 from J, leaving 19 bases between them. The CDR3 totals 15 residues. The CDR3 protein is CASTPGGQGGETQYF. The CDR3 DNA follows: TGTGCCAGCACCCCCGGGGGGCAGGGAGGAGAGACCCAGTACTTC.

The genes are TRBV27 and TRBJ2-2; tentatively, D is TRBD1 (6 bases). Between the trimmed V and J ends, which lost 3 bases and 1 base, there was a span of 9 bases. The CDR3 runs 15 residues. Per the germline V gene, CDR1 is MNHEY and CDR2 is SMNVEV (reference sequence). CDR3: CASSFETGNTGELFF. As DNA, the CDR3 is TGTGCCAGCAGTTTTGAGACAGGGAACACCGGGGAGCTGTTTTTT.

Only one count was recorded for this clone. The chain links TRBV29-1 to TRBJ2-1; 10 nucleotides agree with TRBD2. The CDR3 is 16 amino acids. Trimming cost V 6 bases and J 7 bases; bases outside gene matches: 15. Germline CDR1 reads SQVTM; CDR2 reads ANQGSEA. The CDR3 nucleotides read TGCAGCGTCCCCAGGCCCCCTAGCGGGGGTCTGAATGAGCAGTTCTTC. Translation gives CSVPRPPSGGLNEQFF.

This chain uses TRBV7-3 with TRBJ2-1, with 8 positions matching TRBD2. Per the germline V gene, CDR1 is SGHTA and CDR2 is FQGTGA. V lost 2 bases, J lost 6 bases, and 12 bases stayed unmatched. The CDR3 loop spans 17 amino acids. The CDR3 protein is CASSLQAGVISGNEQFF. CDR3 in DNA: TGTGCCAGCAGCTTACAAGCGGGGGTAATTTCGGGCAATGAGCAGTTCTTC.